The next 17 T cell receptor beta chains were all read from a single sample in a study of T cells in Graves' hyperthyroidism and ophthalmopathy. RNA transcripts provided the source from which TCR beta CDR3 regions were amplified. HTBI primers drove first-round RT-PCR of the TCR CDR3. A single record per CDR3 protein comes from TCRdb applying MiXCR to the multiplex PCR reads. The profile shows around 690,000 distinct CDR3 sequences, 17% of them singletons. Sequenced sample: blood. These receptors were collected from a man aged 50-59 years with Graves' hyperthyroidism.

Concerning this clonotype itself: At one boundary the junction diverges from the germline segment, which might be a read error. CDR3 in amino acids: CSSSDRGKSYEQYF. CDR3 DNA: TGTTCCAGCAGCGACAGGGGGAAGTCCTACGAGCAGTACTTC. V and J are TRBV12-3 or TRBV12-4 and TRBJ2-7; TRBD1 matches 9 bases. This CDR3 region has 14 residues.

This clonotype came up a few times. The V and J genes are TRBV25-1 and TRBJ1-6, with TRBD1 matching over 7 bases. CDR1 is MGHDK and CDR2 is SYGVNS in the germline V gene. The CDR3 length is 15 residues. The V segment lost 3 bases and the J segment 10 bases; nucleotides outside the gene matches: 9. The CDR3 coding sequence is TGTGCCAGCAGTGATTCACAGGGGTCGGGATCACCCCTCCACTTT. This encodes CASSDSQGSGSPLHF.

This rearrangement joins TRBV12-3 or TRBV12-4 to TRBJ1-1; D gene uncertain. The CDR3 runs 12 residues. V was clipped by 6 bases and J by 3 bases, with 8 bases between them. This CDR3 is CASRGFDTEAFF. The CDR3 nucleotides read TGTGCCAGCAGGGGGTTTGACACTGAAGCTTTCTTT.

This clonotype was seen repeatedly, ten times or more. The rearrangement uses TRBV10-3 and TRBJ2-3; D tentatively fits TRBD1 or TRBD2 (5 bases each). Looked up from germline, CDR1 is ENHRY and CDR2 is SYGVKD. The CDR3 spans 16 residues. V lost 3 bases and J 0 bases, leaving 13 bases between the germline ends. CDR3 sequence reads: CAISEGLRDSTDTQYF. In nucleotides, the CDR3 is TGTGCCATCAGTGAAGGGCTACGGGACAGCACAGATACGCAGTATTTT.

The DNA of the CDR3 is TGTGCCAGCAGCACGGGTCTAGCGGAAATGTACGAGCAGTACTTC. Translating gives CASSTGLAEMYEQYF. The chain has TRBV9 and TRBJ2-7; 7 nucleotides line up with TRBD2. The CDR3 has 15 residues. The V gene end was trimmed by 4 bases and the J gene end by 4 bases; junction bases not matched to a gene: 11. The germline CDR1 and CDR2 sequences are SGDLS and YYNGEE.

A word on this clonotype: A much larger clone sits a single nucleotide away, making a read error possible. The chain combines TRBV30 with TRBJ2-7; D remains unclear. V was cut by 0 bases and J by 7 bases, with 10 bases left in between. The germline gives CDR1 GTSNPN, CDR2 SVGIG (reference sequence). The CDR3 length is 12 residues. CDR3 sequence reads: CAWSVSRHEQYF. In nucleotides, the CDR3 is TGTGCCTGGAGTGTAAGTCGGCATGAGCAGTACTTC.

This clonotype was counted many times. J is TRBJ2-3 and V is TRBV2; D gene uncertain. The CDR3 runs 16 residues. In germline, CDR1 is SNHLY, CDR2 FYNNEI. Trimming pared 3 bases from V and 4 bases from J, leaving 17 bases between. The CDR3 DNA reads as TGTGCCAGCAGTGATTTGGCAGCTGGCGTTGCAGATACGCAGTATTTT. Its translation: CASSDLAAGVADTQYF.

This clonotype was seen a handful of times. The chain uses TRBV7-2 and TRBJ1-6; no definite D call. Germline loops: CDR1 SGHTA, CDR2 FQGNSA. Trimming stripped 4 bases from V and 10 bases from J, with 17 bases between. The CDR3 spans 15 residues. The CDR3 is CASSSMDRIGSPLHF. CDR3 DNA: TGTGCCAGCAGCTCCATGGACCGAATTGGGTCACCCCTCCACTTT. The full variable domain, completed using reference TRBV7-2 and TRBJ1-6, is GAGVSQSPSNKVTEKGKDVELRCDPISGHTALYWYRQSLGQGLEFLIYFQGNSAPDKSGLPSDRFSAERTGGSVSTLTIQRTQQEDSAVYLCASSSMDRIGSPLHFGNGTRLTVT.

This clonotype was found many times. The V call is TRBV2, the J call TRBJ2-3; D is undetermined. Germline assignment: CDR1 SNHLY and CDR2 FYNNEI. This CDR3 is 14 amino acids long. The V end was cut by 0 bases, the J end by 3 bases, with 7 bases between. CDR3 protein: CASSEASGTDTQYF. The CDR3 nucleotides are TGTGCCAGCAGTGAAGCGTCCGGGACAGATACGCAGTATTTT.

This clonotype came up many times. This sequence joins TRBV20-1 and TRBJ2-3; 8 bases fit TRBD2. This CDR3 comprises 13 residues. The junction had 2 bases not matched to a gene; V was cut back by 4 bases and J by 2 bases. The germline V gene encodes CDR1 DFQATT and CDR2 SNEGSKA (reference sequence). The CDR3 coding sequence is TGCAGTGCTAAAGCGGGAGACACAGATACGCAGTATTTT. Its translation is CSAKAGDTDTQYF.

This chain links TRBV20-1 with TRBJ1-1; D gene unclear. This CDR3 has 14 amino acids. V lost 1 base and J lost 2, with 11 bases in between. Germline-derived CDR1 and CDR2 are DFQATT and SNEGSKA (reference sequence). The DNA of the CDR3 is TGCAGTGCTAGAGTTAAACAGTTAAACACTGAAGCTTTCTTT. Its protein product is CSARVKQLNTEAFF.

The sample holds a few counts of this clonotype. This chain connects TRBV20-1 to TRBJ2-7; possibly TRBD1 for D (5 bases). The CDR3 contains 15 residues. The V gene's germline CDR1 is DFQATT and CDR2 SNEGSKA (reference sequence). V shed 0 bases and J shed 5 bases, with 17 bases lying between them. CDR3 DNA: TGCAGTGCTAGAGAAGGCAAGGGGATATGGAACGAGCAGTACTTC. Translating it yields CSAREGKGIWNEQYF.

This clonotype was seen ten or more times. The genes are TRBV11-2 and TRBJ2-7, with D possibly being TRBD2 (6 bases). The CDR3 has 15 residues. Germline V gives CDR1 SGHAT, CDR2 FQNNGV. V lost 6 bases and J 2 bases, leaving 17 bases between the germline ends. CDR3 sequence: CASSLGLARTYEQYF. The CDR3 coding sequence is TGTGCCAGCAGTCTCGGGCTAGCGAGGACCTACGAGCAGTACTTC. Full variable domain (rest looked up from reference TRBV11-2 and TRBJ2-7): EAGVAQSPRYKIIEKRQSVAFWCNPISGHATLYWYQQILGQGPKLLIQFQNNGVVDDSQLPKDRFSAERLKGVDSTLKIQPAKLEDSAVYLCASSLGLARTYEQYFGPGTRLTVT.

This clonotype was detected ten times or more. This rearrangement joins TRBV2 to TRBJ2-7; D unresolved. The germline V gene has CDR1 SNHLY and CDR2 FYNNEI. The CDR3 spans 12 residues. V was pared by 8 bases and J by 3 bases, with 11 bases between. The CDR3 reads CASRRRDYEQYF. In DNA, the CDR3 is TGTGCCAGCCGAAGGAGAGACTACGAGCAGTACTTC.

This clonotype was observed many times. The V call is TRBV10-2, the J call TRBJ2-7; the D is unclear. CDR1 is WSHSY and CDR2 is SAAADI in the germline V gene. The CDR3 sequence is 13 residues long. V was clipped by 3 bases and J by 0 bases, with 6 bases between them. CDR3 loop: CASSDAASYEQYF. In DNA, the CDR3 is TGCGCCAGCAGTGATGCAGCCTCCTACGAGCAGTACTTC.

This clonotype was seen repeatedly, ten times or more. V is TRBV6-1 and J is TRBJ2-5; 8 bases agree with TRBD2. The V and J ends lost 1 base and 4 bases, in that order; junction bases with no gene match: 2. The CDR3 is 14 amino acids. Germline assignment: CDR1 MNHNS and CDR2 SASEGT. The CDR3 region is CASSEGTSRETQYF. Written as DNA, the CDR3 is TGTGCCAGCAGTGAAGGGACTAGCAGAGAGACCCAGTACTTC.

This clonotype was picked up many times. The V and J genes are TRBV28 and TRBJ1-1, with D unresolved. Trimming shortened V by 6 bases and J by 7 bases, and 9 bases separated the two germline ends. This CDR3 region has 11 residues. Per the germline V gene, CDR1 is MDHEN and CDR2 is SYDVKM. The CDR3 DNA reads TGTGCCAGCAGGGTAACCGGTGAAGCTTTCTTT. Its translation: CASRVTGEAFF.